This TCR beta chain was documented in a study of shared T cell receptors in the human thymus. The assay was immunoSEQ multiplex PCR, and TCRdb's table has in-frame clones only and misses some. The top ten hold more than 0.01% of the sample, which has about 540,000 clones, around 78% seen once. Trimming took 1 base from V and 6 from J; bases not matched to a gene: 12. This CDR3 has 17 residues. Germline CDR1 reads MGHRA; CDR2 reads YSYEKL. The data also belong to a second study, concerning human thymus T cells. This second report adds: The authors found apparently biased V and J gene usage in thymic and blood repertoires. Unrelated individuals were reported by related research to share highly overlapping thymic repertoires.

Input material: thymocytes. The rearrangement joins TRBV4-1 to TRBJ2-7, with TRBD2 matching over 10 bases. This TCR came from a boy under two years old with a congenital heart defect. The CDR3 DNA follows: TGCGCCAGCAGCCAAGCCCGGACTAGCGGCGGAGTTCGCGAGCAGTACTTC. Protein sequence: CASSQARTSGGVREQYF.